The 22 T cell receptor beta chains in this list originate from one sample, sequenced in a study of blood T cells in healthy people across ages. A second about 6 to 11 cycle PCR used barcoded and J-beta primers. TCRdb reprocessed the 5' RACE reads with MiXCR, giving one entry per CDR3 protein. Of some 1.7 million distinct CDR3 sequences listed, under 30% are singletons. Sequencing input: blood. Source of these receptors: a woman aged 25 to 45 in good health.

This clonotype was seen a few times. The gene calls are TRBV9 and TRBJ2-3; D is possibly TRBD1 (6 bases). V was trimmed by 1 base and J by 2 bases, leaving 17 bases between them. Germline CDR1 SGDLS, CDR2 YYNGEE. This CDR3 has 17 amino acids. The CDR3 reads CASSVSPRTASTDTQYF. Here the CDR3 DNA reads TGTGCCAGCAGCGTATCCCCCAGGACAGCCTCCACAGATACGCAGTATTTT.

This clonotype was picked up a small number of times. V is TRBV19 and J is TRBJ1-2; TRBD1 is a possible D gene (5 bases). Germline lookup yields CDR1 LNHDA and CDR2 SQIVND (reference sequence). V shed 4 bases and J shed 3 bases, with 15 bases lying between them. The CDR3 consists of 15 residues. CDR3 bases: TGTGCCAGTAGTACCGACAGCGTGCCTGACTATGGCTACACCTTC. The encoded protein is CASSTDSVPDYGYTF.

The V and J genes are TRBV7-2 and TRBJ2-1; 11 nucleotides line up with TRBD2. V was clipped by 4 bases and J by 0 bases; unmatched bases: 14. The CDR3 contains 20 residues. Germline V CDR1 and CDR2: SGHTA, FQGNSA. The CDR3 loop reads CASSSSTGLAVPSSYNEQFF. The CDR3, as DNA: TGTGCCAGCAGCTCGTCGACGGGACTAGCGGTCCCGAGCTCCTACAATGAGCAGTTCTTC.

The chain couples TRBV29-1 to TRBJ2-2; 7 nucleotides align to TRBD1. The CDR3 length is 15 residues. V trimming: 6 bases; J trimming: 4 bases; junction bases outside the gene matches: 11. The V gene's germline CDR1 is SQVTM and CDR2 ANQGSEA. The CDR3: CSVRVTGVGTGELFF. The DNA of the CDR3 is TGCAGCGTGAGGGTTACAGGGGTGGGCACCGGGGAGCTGTTTTTT.

This clonotype was seen at least ten times. The chain recombines TRBV28 with TRBJ1-5; 10 bases are a match to TRBD1. CDR3 length equals 14 residues. Trimming cost V 8 bases and J 3 bases; bases outside gene matches: 4. The germline V gene encodes CDR1 MDHEN and CDR2 SYDVKM. CDR3 sequence reads: CASFRQGANQPQHF. CDR3 DNA sequence: TGTGCCAGCTTCCGACAGGGGGCCAATCAGCCCCAGCATTTT.

This chain links TRBV27 with TRBJ1-2; 7 positions agree with TRBD1. Trimming took 3 bases from V and 10 from J; bases not matched to a gene: 5. The CDR3 is made up of 12 amino acids. In germline, CDR1 is MNHEY, CDR2 SMNVEV (reference sequence). The CDR3 sequence is CASSFDRVNYTF. The CDR3 DNA reads TGTGCCAGCAGTTTCGACAGGGTTAACTACACCTTC.

This sequence joins TRBV6-1 and TRBJ2-5; D perhaps matches TRBD2 (6 bases). CDR3 length equals 13 residues. CDR1 and CDR2 (germline): MNHNS, SASEGT. V gave up 6 bases and J gave up 5 bases, with 13 bases separating them. CDR3 nucleotide sequence: TGTGCCAGCAGACTAGCTTTATTGGAGACCCAGTACTTC. This codes for CASRLALLETQYF.

This chain uses TRBV7-6 with TRBJ2-7; D tentatively reads TRBD1 or TRBD2 (8 bases each). V gave up 7 bases and J gave up 2 bases, with 18 bases separating them. The CDR3 sequence is 15 residues long. The germline V gene has CDR1 SGHVS and CDR2 FNYEAQ. CDR3 in amino acids: CASIGGGTGPYEQYF. The CDR3 DNA reads TGTGCCAGCATCGGGGGGGGGACAGGTCCCTACGAGCAGTACTTC.

The V and J genes are TRBV27 and TRBJ1-5; the D is unclear. The CDR3 is 13 residues long. CDR1 is MNHEY, CDR2 SMNVEV, per germline (reference sequence). Trimming took off 0 bases at V and 5 bases at J, with 5 bases between the two ends. The CDR3 spells CASSLSPYQPQHF. In DNA form, the CDR3 reads TGTGCCAGCAGTTTATCGCCCTATCAGCCCCAGCATTTT.

This clonotype was seen only a few times. The V call is TRBV10-2, the J call TRBJ2-2; D unclear. The V end lost 7 bases, the J end lost 7 bases, and 10 bases lay between the germline ends. Germline CDR1 is WSHSY and CDR2 is SAAADI. The CDR3 covers 12 residues. CDR3 in amino acids: CASTEVHGELFF. Written as DNA, the CDR3 is TGCGCCAGCACCGAAGTTCACGGGGAGCTGTTTTTT.

This clonotype was observed a few times. The J gene is TRBJ2-1, the V gene TRBV12-3 or TRBV12-4, with D possibly matching TRBD2 (6 bases). Trimming cost V 7 bases and J 9 bases, with 19 bases left between them. The CDR3 loop spans 14 amino acids. CDR3 sequence reads: CASTIRLVSSEQFF. CDR3 DNA sequence: TGTGCCAGCACCATCAGACTAGTGTCGAGTGAGCAGTTCTTC.

As to this clonotype: It may be a read error: a sequence one base away is much more abundant. The chain combines TRBV11-2 with TRBJ2-7; TRBD1 agrees at 8 bases. After removal of 4 bases from V and 7 bases from J, the junction contained 6 bases not matched to a gene. Per germline, CDR1 SGHAT and CDR2 FQNNGV. The CDR3 consists of 13 residues. The CDR3 DNA reads TGTGCCAGCAGCTCAAAGGGACAGGAGGAGCAGTACTTC. It codes for CASSSKGQEEQYF.

As regards this clonotype: A much larger clonotype is one base distant, so this may be a read error. CDR3: CSARAPTSLSHEQYF. DNA for the CDR3: TGCAGTGCTAGGGCTCCGACTAGCTTGTCCCACGAGCAGTACTTC. The chain is built from TRBV20-1 and TRBJ2-7, with TRBD2 matching over 7 bases. The J segment lost 5 bases and the V segment lost 3 bases, leaving 13 bases of the junction unmatched. The length of the CDR3 is 15 residues. In germline, CDR1 is DFQATT, CDR2 SNEGSKA (reference sequence).

This clonotype was detected a few times. The chain couples TRBV7-9 to TRBJ2-1, with 14 nucleotides matching TRBD2. This CDR3 contains 19 residues. Unmatched junction bases numbered 13, after V lost 9 bases and J lost 0 bases. CDR1 and CDR2 from the germline V gene are SEHNR and FQNEAQ (reference sequence). CDR3 sequence: CASQTDVGLAGGSYNEQFF. The CDR3 DNA follows: TGTGCCAGTCAAACCGACGTAGGACTAGCGGGAGGCTCCTACAATGAGCAGTTCTTC. The full variable domain, completed using reference TRBV7-9 and TRBJ2-1, is DTGVSQNPRHKITKRGQNVTFRCDPISEHNRLYWYRQTLGQGPEFLTYFQNEAQLEKSRLLSDRFSAERPKGSFSTLEIQRTEQGDSAMYLCASQTDVGLAGGSYNEQFFGPGTRLTVL.

This clonotype was counted only a few times. Here the CDR3 reads CASSLGGRAPDTQYF. The CDR3 nucleotides read TGTGCCAGCAGCTTAGGCGGGAGGGCCCCAGATACGCAGTATTTT. The V call is TRBV7-2, the J call TRBJ2-3, with 9 nucleotides matching TRBD2. V shed 1 base, J shed 4 bases, and the junction held 3 bases outside the gene matches. Germline-derived CDR1 and CDR2 are SGHTA and FQGNSA. This CDR3 is 15 amino acids long.

In its sample, this clonotype was seen many times. The gene calls are TRBV29-1 and TRBJ2-7; TRBD2 aligns across 7 bases. CDR1 is SQVTM and CDR2 is ANQGSEA in the germline V gene. V was clipped by 3 bases and J by 4 bases; unmatched bases: 3. This CDR3 is 12 amino acids long. Written as DNA, the CDR3 is TGCAGCGTTGAGGGGCGGGGGTACGAGCAGTACTTC. Translation: CSVEGRGYEQYF.

Concerning this clonotype: This may be a read error, as it is one base from a much larger clone. The CDR3 is CASSWGSYKEQFF. CDR3 DNA: TGTGCCAGCAGCTGGGGGTCCTACAAGGAGCAGTTCTTC. This chain connects TRBV7-2 to TRBJ2-1; D possibly uses TRBD1 or TRBD2 (5 bases each). The CDR3 totals 13 residues. CDR1 is SGHTA, CDR2 FQGNSA, per germline.

The gene calls are TRBV5-1 and TRBJ1-6; no firm D call. V lost 2 bases and J lost 8, with 20 bases in between. Germline assignment: CDR1 SGHRS and CDR2 YFSETQ. The CDR3 is made up of 17 amino acids. The CDR3 nucleotides read TGCGCCAGCAGCTTCAGTGAGGGTGCGATCATTGATTCACCCCTCCACTTT. This gives the protein CASSFSEGAIIDSPLHF. Complete variable domain (other parts from reference TRBV5-1 and TRBJ1-6): KAGVTQTPRYLIKTRGQQVTLSCSPISGHRSVSWYQQTPGQGLQFLFEYFSETQRNKGNFPGRFSGRQFSNSRSEMNVSTLELGDSALYLCASSFSEGAIIDSPLHFGNGTRLTVT.

This chain uses TRBV5-1 with TRBJ2-1; D possibly corresponds to TRBD1 (6 bases). The CDR3 is made up of 16 amino acids. Germline assignment: CDR1 SGHRS and CDR2 YFSETQ. Between the trimmed V and J ends, which lost 0 bases and 0 bases, there was a span of 10 bases. The CDR3 nucleotides are TGCGCCAGCAGCTTGGGACCACAGGGCTCCTACAATGAGCAGTTCTTC. Protein product: CASSLGPQGSYNEQFF.

This clonotype has ten or more counts. The V gene is TRBV7-6, the J gene TRBJ2-7; perhaps TRBD1 as D (6 bases). Trimming took off 5 bases at V and 5 bases at J, with 13 bases between the two ends. This CDR3 is 13 amino acids long. CDR1 SGHVS and CDR2 FNYEAQ come from the germline V gene. CDR3 protein: CASSATGTNEQYF. CDR3 bases: TGTGCCAGCAGCGCGACCGGGACAAACGAGCAGTACTTC.

This rearrangement joins TRBV12-3 or TRBV12-4 to TRBJ2-7, with D hard to call. The CDR3 has 13 amino acids. Deletions cut 10 bases from V and 1 base from J, with 14 bases between. The CDR3 loop reads CATRRLGSYEQYF. CDR3 sequence (DNA): TGTGCCACCCGACGGCTGGGGTCCTACGAGCAGTACTTC.

This clonotype was seen at least ten times. V gene TRBV7-2 combines with J gene TRBJ1-2; D might be TRBD1 (6 bases). This CDR3 region has 14 residues. Per the germline V gene, CDR1 is SGHTA and CDR2 is FQGNSA. The V end was cut by 2 bases, the J end by 8 bases, with 15 bases between. The CDR3: CASSLIGQPAGYTF. The CDR3, as DNA: TGTGCCAGCAGCTTAATCGGACAGCCGGCAGGCTACACCTTC.